What follows describes a single TCR beta chain. These data come from a study of technical replicates of blood from a handful of donors. The method was immunoSEQ multiplex PCR; TCRdb's version includes in-frame clones alone and lacks a portion of them. The sample has around 58,000 clones, about 86% seen once; the top ten hold about 5.5%. The TCR was taken from a human donor in good health. Some clones in this sample may be carry-over from other donors' samples. Material: PBMCs.

The CDR3 nucleotides are TGTGCCAGCAGCACAAGTCCGGGACAGGGGGCTGACTATGGCTACACCTTC. Amino acids: CASSTSPGQGADYGYTF. V gene TRBV11-3 combines with J gene TRBJ1-2, with TRBD1 matching over 12 bases. The CDR3 contains 17 residues. CDR1 and CDR2 from the germline V gene are SGHNT and YENEEA. The J segment lost 3 bases and the V segment lost 5 bases, leaving 10 bases of the junction unmatched.